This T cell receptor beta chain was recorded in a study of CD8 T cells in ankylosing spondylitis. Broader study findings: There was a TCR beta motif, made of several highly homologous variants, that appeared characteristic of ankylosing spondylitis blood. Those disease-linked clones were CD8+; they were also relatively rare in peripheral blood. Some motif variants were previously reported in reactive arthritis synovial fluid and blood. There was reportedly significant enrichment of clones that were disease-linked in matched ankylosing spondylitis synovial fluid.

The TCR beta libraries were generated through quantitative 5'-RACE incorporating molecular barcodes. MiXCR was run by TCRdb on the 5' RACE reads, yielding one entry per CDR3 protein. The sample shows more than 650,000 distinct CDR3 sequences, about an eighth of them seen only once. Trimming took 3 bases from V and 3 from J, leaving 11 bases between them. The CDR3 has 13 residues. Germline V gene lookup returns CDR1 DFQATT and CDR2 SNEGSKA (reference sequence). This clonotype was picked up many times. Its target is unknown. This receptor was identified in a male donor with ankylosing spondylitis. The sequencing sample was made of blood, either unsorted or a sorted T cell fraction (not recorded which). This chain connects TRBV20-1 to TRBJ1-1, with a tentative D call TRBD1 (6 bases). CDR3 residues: CSASRTGYTEAFF. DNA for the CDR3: TGCAGTGCTAGTCGTACAGGGTACACTGAAGCTTTCTTT.